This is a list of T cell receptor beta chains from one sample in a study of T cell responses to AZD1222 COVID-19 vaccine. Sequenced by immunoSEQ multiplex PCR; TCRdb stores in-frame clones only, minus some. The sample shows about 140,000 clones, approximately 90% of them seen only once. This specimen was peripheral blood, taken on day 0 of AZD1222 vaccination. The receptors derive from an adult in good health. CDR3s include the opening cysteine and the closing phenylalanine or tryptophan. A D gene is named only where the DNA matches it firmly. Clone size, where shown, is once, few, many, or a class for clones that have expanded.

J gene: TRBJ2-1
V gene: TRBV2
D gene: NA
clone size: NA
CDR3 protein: CASGLRAAGDYNEQFF
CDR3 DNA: TGTGCCAGCGGCCTCCGCGCGGCAGGGGACTACAATGAGCAGTTCTTC

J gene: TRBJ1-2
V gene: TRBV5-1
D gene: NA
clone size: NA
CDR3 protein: CASSLTGLGYTF
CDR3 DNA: TGCGCCAGCAGCTTGACAGGGCTCGGCTACACCTTC

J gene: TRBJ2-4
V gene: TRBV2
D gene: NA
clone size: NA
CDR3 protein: CASRDALNIQYF
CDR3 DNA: TGTGCCAGCAGGGACGCCTTGAACATTCAGTACTTC

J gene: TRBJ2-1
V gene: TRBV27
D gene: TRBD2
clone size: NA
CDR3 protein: CASSGRMNEQFF
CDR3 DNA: TGTGCCAGTAGCGGGAGGATGAATGAGCAGTTCTTC

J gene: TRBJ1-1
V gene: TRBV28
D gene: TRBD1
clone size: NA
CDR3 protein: CASSNYQGENTEAFF
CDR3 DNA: TGTGCCAGCAGTAACTACCAGGGGGAGAACACTGAAGCTTTCTTT

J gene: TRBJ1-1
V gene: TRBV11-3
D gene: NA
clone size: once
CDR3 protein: CASSLRDHEAFF
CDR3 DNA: TGTGCCAGCAGCTTACGTGACCACGAAGCTTTCTTT

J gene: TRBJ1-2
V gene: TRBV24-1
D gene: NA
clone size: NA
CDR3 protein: CATSDPGTAGYTF
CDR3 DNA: TGTGCCACCAGTGATCCCGGTACCGCCGGCTACACCTTC

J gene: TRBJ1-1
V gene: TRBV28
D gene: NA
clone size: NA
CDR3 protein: CASSLRETEAFF
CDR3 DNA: TGTGCCAGCAGTTTGCGAGAGACTGAAGCTTTCTTT

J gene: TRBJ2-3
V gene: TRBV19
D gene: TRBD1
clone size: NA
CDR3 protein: CASSRVGQNTDTQYF
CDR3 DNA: TGTGCCAGTAGTAGGGTGGGACAGAACACAGATACGCAGTATTTT

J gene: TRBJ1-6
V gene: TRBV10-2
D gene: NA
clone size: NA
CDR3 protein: CASSEDRNSYNSPLHF
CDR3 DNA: TGCGCCAGCAGTGAGGACAGAAATTCCTATAATTCACCCCTCCACTTT

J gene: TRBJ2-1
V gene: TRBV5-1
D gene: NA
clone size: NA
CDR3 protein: CASSLEGVYNEQFF
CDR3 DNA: TGCGCCAGCAGCTTGGAGGGGGTCTACAATGAGCAGTTCTTC

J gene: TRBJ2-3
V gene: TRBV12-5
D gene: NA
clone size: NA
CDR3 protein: CASGLGLSPSTDTQYF
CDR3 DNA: TGTGCTAGTGGTTTGGGCCTTAGCCCTAGCACAGATACGCAGTATTTT

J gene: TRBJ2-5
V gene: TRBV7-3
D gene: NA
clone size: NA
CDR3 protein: CASSAGAGETQYF
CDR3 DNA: TGTGCCAGCAGCGCTGGGGCGGGAGAGACCCAGTACTTC

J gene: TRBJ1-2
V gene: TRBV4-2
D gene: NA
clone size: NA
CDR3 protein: CASSQDRTGSYGYTF
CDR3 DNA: TGTGCCAGCAGCCAAGACCGCACAGGGAGCTATGGCTACACCTTC

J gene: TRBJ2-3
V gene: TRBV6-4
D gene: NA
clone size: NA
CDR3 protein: CASSDSTGSTDTQYF
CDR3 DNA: TGTGCCAGCAGTGACTCAACAGGGAGCACAGATACGCAGTATTTT

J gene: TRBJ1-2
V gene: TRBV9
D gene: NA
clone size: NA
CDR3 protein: CASSPARDIYGYTF
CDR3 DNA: TGTGCCAGCAGCCCTGCTCGGGACATATATGGCTACACCTTC

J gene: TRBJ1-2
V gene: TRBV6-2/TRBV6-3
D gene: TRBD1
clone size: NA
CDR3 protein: CASSPFLGGQGNYGYTF
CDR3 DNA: TGTGCCAGCAGTCCCTTCTTAGGGGGACAGGGTAACTATGGCTACACCTTC

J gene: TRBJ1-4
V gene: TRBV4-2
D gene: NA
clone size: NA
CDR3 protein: CASSQVPSTNEKLFF
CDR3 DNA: TGTGCCAGCAGCCAAGTTCCCTCTACCAATGAAAAACTGTTTTTT

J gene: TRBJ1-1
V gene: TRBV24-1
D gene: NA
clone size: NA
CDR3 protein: CATSAGNTEAFF
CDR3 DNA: TGTGCCACCAGTGCAGGGAACACTGAAGCTTTCTTT

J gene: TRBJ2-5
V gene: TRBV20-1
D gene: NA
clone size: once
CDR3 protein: CSATGVETQYF
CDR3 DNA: TGCAGTGCTACAGGGGTCGAGACCCAGTACTTC

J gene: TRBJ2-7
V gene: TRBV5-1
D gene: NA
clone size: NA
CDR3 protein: CASSLATGPFSGEQYF
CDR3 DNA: TGCGCCAGCAGCTTGGCCACGGGACCATTTTCGGGAGAGCAGTACTTC

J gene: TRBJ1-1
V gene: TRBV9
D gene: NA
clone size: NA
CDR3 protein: CASSVEAGRVAFF
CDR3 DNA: TGTGCCAGCAGCGTAGAGGCAGGGCGGGTCGCTTTCTTT

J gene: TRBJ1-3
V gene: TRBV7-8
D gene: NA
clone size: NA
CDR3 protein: CASRRDIAGNTIYF
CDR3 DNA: TGTGCCAGCAGGCGGGACATAGCTGGAAACACCATATATTTT

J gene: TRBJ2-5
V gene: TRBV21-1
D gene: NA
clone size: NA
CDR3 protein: CASITSRPLHLETQYF
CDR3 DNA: TGTGCCAGCATAACTTCCCGTCCACTTCACTTGGAGACCCAGTACTTC

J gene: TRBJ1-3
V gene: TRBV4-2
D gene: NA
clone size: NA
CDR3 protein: CASSQEAGANSGNTIYF
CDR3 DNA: TGTGCCAGCAGCCAAGAAGCAGGCGCCAACTCTGGAAACACCATATATTTT

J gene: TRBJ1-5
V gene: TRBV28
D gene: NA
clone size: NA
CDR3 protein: CASSLDFNQPQHF
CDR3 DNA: TGTGCCAGCAGTTTGGATTTCAATCAGCCCCAGCATTTT